The following is a T cell receptor beta chain sequence with its context. Only a few counts were recorded for this clonotype. Its binding antigen is unknown. Nothing much larger sits one base from this clone, and base qualities are not available. These data come from a study of T-cell memory formation after mild COVID-19 (dated by TCRdb to the early 2020s). Background for the entire study: Most TCR sequence clusters were specific to one of the two donors. In a couple of donors, T-cell clones that expanded and contracted after mild COVID-19 were tracked by sequencing TCRalpha and TCRbeta repertoires over time. Two young, previously healthy adult volunteers made up the cohort, one male and one female. Overall results and qualifications from the work: Whether the second-wave clones peaking on day 37 were SARS-CoV-2 specific was not confirmed. Balanced CD4/CD8 phenotypes were observed for clones contracting from day 15 to 85, whereas a bias towards CD4+ was observed for a second wave of clones expanding from day 15 to 37. Contracting CD4+ clones appeared mostly in the CM and EM memory subsets, whereas CD8+ clones were enriched in EMRA. The study included only a couple of mild cases, and larger cohorts that include severe cases with pre-infection samples were judged to be necessary. Some responding clones were detected in pre-infection memory, which suggested that pre-existing cross-reactive memory T cells had joined the SARS-CoV-2 response.

The CDR3 runs 15 residues from the cysteine to the phenylalanine. Only the CDR3 part of the read is kept: 45 bases, read in frame from the first base. The germline ends are 11 bases apart after V is trimmed by 1 base and J by 3 bases. CDR1 and CDR2 (SGHVS, FNYEAQ) derive from the germline V gene. Ficoll-Paque density gradient centrifugation was used to isolate PBMCs. These reads were obtained on an Illumina NovaSeq 6000. Using 5'RACE with constant-segment primers, TCRalpha and TCRbeta cDNA libraries were constructed, with sample barcodes and unique molecular identifiers added in the process. RNA was extracted from every sample with Trizol reagent. The libraries were amplified in two PCR steps, and the second step added a second sample barcode and Illumina TruSeq adapters. Sequencing of the libraries was done on an Illumina NovaSeq, producing 2 x 150 bp paired-end reads. The published analysis was carried out like this. With migec v1.2.7, reads were demultiplexed and then collapsed into UMI-guided consensus sequences. Using mixcr v2.1.11, the UMI consensuses were aligned to TRA and TRB V and J templates and assembled into clonotypes. A clonotype was counted as expanded or contracted only if both edgeR and NoisET called the change significant, with noise models trained on biological replicates. For edgeR calls, the thresholds were a false discovery rate-adjusted p below 0.01 and a log2 fold-change of 1. As an exploratory analysis of dynamics, max-normalized trajectories of the 1000 most abundant clonotypes were examined by PCA with hierarchical clustering. Separately sequenced CD4+ and CD8+ repertoires were used to assign a CD4 or CD8 phenotype to each responding clone. TCRdb's own reprocessing of the public reads used fastp at Q25 and MiXCR and kept productive beta chains. Rows matching on CDR3 protein sequence are summarized as one entry with the most common DNA and genes. These V and J calls originate from TCRdb's pipeline instead of the authors' own analysis. A total of over 50,000 distinct CDR3 sequences appear in this sample, approximately 9.1% of them only once. Clones ranked in the top ten supply 10% to 15% of the sample.

This receptor chain uses TRBV7-6 and TRBJ2-3; TRBD1 is a weak D gene call, 6 bases matching. The sequencing input was PBMCs or a T cell subset sorted from them (not recorded which). This receptor was obtained from an adult woman who had mild COVID-19 (a few samples of this study predate the infection). The sample titles of this study are shuffled in the database, so cell type and time point are left out; the donor was told from shared clones. Here is the DNA: TGTGCCAGCAGCTTAGGCCAGGGGATAACAGATACGCAGTATTTT. Its protein product is CASSLGQGITDTQYF.